This note documents a single T cell receptor (beta chain) sequence. No antigen is known for it. Trimming shortened V by 0 bases and J by 7 bases, and 13 bases separated the two germline ends. Per germline, CDR1 LNHNV and CDR2 YYDKDF (reference sequence). The CDR3 spans 15 residues. Profiling relied on immunoSEQ multiplex PCR, and the TCRdb table lists in-frame clones only, not all of them. The repertoire includes about 25,000 clones, around 86% of them detected once, and 7.8% sits in the top ten. The entry originates in a study of T cell responses to AZD1222 COVID-19 vaccine. Study results and caveats: With two AZD1222 doses given, Spike-specific TCR breadth and depth both rose.

This TCR was sampled from an adult who received the AZD1222 COVID-19 vaccine. The material was peripheral blood, obtained 28 days after the second AZD1222 dose. V gene TRBV15 combines with J gene TRBJ1-5, with D tentatively TRBD1 (5 bases). The CDR3 region is CATSRDWARGQPQHF. The CDR3 DNA is TGTGCCACCAGCAGAGATTGGGCCCGGGGGCAGCCCCAGCATTTT.